This passage covers 17 T cell receptor beta chains from one sample sequenced in a study of T cells after yellow fever vaccination. TCRdb independently ran MiXCR on the 5' RACE reads; one entry per CDR3 protein. The table records 450,000 to 650,000 distinct CDR3 sequences, around a fifth of them present only once. The material was PBMCs, obtained around 3 weeks after the first yellow fever vaccination. The receptors were sampled from a man in his late teens or twenties who received the YFV17D yellow fever vaccine.

This clonotype was observed a handful of times. This sequence joins TRBV20-1 and TRBJ2-3; no clear D. CDR1 DFQATT and CDR2 SNEGSKA come from the germline V gene (reference sequence). V dropped 6 bases and J dropped 2 bases, with 6 bases sitting between them. This CDR3 region has 11 residues. The CDR3 bases are TGCAGTGCACTGAACACAGATACGCAGTATTTT. This sequence encodes CSALNTDTQYF.

The gene calls are TRBV9 and TRBJ2-7; 9 positions agree with TRBD2. The CDR3 extends over 15 amino acids. In germline, CDR1 is SGDLS, CDR2 YYNGEE. Trimming cost V 4 bases and J 7 bases; bases outside gene matches: 12. CDR3: CASSPATGLAGEQYF. CDR3 in DNA: TGTGCCAGCAGCCCCGCAACCGGGCTAGCGGGGGAGCAGTACTTC.

There are a few counts of this clonotype. This sequence joins TRBV6-1 and TRBJ2-1; TRBD2 agrees at 8 bases. J lost 4 bases, V lost 6 bases, and 5 bases had no gene match. Looked up from germline, CDR1 is MNHNS and CDR2 is SASEGT. CDR3 length equals 14 residues. The CDR3, as DNA: TGTGCCAGCAGGCAGGGACTAGGATACAATGAGCAGTTCTTC. This codes for CASRQGLGYNEQFF.

A few counts support this clonotype. V is TRBV12-3 or TRBV12-4 and J is TRBJ2-1; D perhaps matches TRBD1 (5 bases). This CDR3 comprises 15 residues. Trimming removed 1 base at V and 6 bases at J, with 13 bases between. The CDR3 nucleotides read TGTGCCAGCAGTTTAGGTGGGGCCGGAGTCAATGAGCAGTTCTTC. Translation gives CASSLGGAGVNEQFF.

This clonotype was seen a few times. The CDR3 here is CASSEARGNYGYTF. For the CDR3, the DNA is TGTGCCAGCAGCGAGGCCCGGGGTAACTATGGCTACACCTTC. The chain links TRBV9 to TRBJ1-2, with D unclear. CDR1 is SGDLS, CDR2 YYNGEE, per germline. The CDR3 is 14 amino acids. V lost 3 bases and J 1 base, leaving 10 bases between the germline ends.

V gene TRBV7-9 combines with J gene TRBJ2-3, with 7 bases matching TRBD2. Germline CDR1 is SEHNR and CDR2 is FQNEAQ (reference sequence). This CDR3 region has 15 residues. With 4 bases clipped from V and 5 bases from J, the junction kept 9 bases outside the gene matches. The CDR3 region has the DNA TGTGCCAGCAGCTGGGGGGGGGGACTCAAAGATACGCAGTATTTT. Protein: CASSWGGGLKDTQYF. The full variable domain, with the rest looked up from reference TRBV7-9 and TRBJ2-3, is DTGVSQNPRHKITKRGQNVTFRCDPISEHNRLYWYRQTLGQGPEFLTYFQNEAQLEKSRLLSDRFSAERPKGSFSTLEIQRTEQGDSAMYLCASSWGGGLKDTQYFGPGTRLTVL.

This clonotype was counted only a few times. The rearrangement uses TRBV20-1 and TRBJ1-1, with 7 positions matching TRBD1. Germline V gene lookup returns CDR1 DFQATT and CDR2 SNEGSKA (reference sequence). V shed 5 bases, J shed 1 base, and the junction held 4 bases outside the gene matches. This CDR3 region has 13 residues. The CDR3 loop is CSADRVRNTEAFF. CDR3 sequence (DNA): TGCAGTGCTGACAGGGTTCGGAACACTGAAGCTTTCTTT.

This clonotype has just a few counts. The rearrangement uses TRBV5-4 and TRBJ2-5; D not certain. The CDR3 length is 13 residues. Germline V gene lookup returns CDR1 SGHNT and CDR2 YYREEE (reference sequence). Trimming removed 0 bases at V and 6 bases at J, with 9 bases between. CDR3: CASSLAGMKTQYF. CDR3 in DNA: TGTGCCAGCAGCTTGGCCGGTATGAAGACCCAGTACTTC.

The chain joins TRBV18 to TRBJ2-1, with 9 bases lining up with TRBD2. The CDR3 is made up of 15 amino acids. The germline gives CDR1 KGHSH, CDR2 LQKENI. After removal of 3 bases from V and 4 bases from J, the junction contained 4 bases not matched to a gene. Written as DNA, the CDR3 is TGTGCCAGCTCACCCGGGACTAGCCTGTACAATGAGCAGTTCTTC. Protein sequence: CASSPGTSLYNEQFF.

The chain joins TRBV11-2 to TRBJ2-4, with D unresolved. Germline-derived CDR1 and CDR2 are SGHAT and FQNNGV. The CDR3 length is 14 residues. V was trimmed by 6 bases and J by 6 bases, leaving 15 bases between them. The CDR3 sequence: CASRSHPVVNIQYF. In nucleotides, the CDR3 is TGTGCCAGCAGATCACACCCCGTTGTAAACATTCAGTACTTC. The full variable domain, in which reference TRBV11-2 and TRBJ2-4 provide the parts outside the CDR3, is EAGVAQSPRYKIIEKRQSVAFWCNPISGHATLYWYQQILGQGPKLLIQFQNNGVVDDSQLPKDRFSAERLKGVDSTLKIQPAKLEDSAVYLCASRSHPVVNIQYFGAGTRLSVL.

The chain uses TRBV9 and TRBJ2-1; TRBD2 aligns across 7 bases. Germline V gives CDR1 SGDLS, CDR2 YYNGEE. The CDR3 has 15 amino acids. V gave up 0 bases and J gave up 8 bases; unmatched junction bases: 8. CDR3 sequence (DNA): TGTGCCAGCAGCGTAGTTGCGTCTCGGGGGGATGAGCAGTTCTTC. It codes for CASSVVASRGDEQFF.

The gene calls are TRBV20-1 and TRBJ2-5, with a tentative D call TRBD2 (5 bases). The ends were cut back, 0 bases at V and 3 bases at J, with 14 bases in the middle. Germline-derived CDR1 and CDR2 are DFQATT and SNEGSKA (reference sequence). The CDR3 has 15 residues. The CDR3 nucleotides read TGCAGTGCTAGAGACGCGGCGACTATAGAAGAGACCCAGTACTTC. Translation gives CSARDAATIEETQYF.

This clonotype was picked up a small number of times. The chain employs TRBV12-5 and TRBJ2-7, with D hard to call. Germline loops: CDR1 LGHNT, CDR2 FRNRAP. The length of the CDR3 is 14 residues. V was cut by 1 base and J by 5 bases, with 12 bases left in between. The CDR3 DNA sequence: TGTGCTAGTGGTTTGGCAAGCCCCCGGAACGAGCAGTACTTC. This sequence encodes CASGLASPRNEQYF.

This chain joins TRBV25-1 and TRBJ1-6, with D unclear. The V gene's germline CDR1 is MGHDK and CDR2 SYGVNS. The CDR3 runs to 15 residues. The V end lost 5 bases, the J end lost 10 bases, and 18 bases lay between the germline ends. CDR3 amino acids: CASSMYTGDSSPLHF. DNA of the CDR3: TGTGCCAGCAGTATGTATACCGGGGATTCCTCACCCCTCCACTTT.

The chain is built from TRBV7-8 and TRBJ1-5; possible D gene TRBD1, 6 bases. Germline CDR1 reads SGHVS; CDR2 reads FQNEAQ. Trimming removed 5 bases from V and 5 bases from J, with 16 bases in between. The CDR3 runs 15 residues. The CDR3, as DNA: TGTGCCAGCAGCCGAGCGGGGGGGCCCTATCAGCCCCAGCATTTT. The encoded protein is CASSRAGGPYQPQHF.

The rearrangement links TRBV19 to TRBJ1-1, with D hard to call. Germline V gene lookup returns CDR1 LNHDA and CDR2 SQIVND (reference sequence). The V end was cut by 6 bases, the J end by 6 bases, with 14 bases between. The CDR3 has 13 residues. DNA for the CDR3: TGTGCCAGTAGCGGAGTGAGACCTGCTGAAGCTTTCTTT. Protein: CASSGVRPAEAFF.

This clonotype was counted only a few times. The J gene is TRBJ2-2, the V gene TRBV12-3 or TRBV12-4, with D possibly being TRBD1 or TRBD2 (5 bases each). The CDR3 has 14 residues. With 6 bases removed from V and 6 bases from J, the gap between germline ends came to 14 bases. CDR3 in amino acids: CASSLGRRAGELFF. As DNA, the CDR3 is TGTGCCAGCAGCCTGGGACGGCGAGCCGGGGAGCTGTTTTTT.